This TCR beta chain was found in a study of cytomegalovirus exposure and HLA in healthy donors. Clones were read by immunoSEQ multiplex PCR, and TCRdb kept only the in-frame ones, dropping some. The data contain 150,000 to 200,000 clones, approximately 86% of them singletons. Trimming cost V 3 bases and J 6 bases, with 15 bases left between them. The germline V gene encodes CDR1 LNHDA and CDR2 SQIVND (reference sequence). This CDR3 comprises 15 residues. The receptor's source is a man younger than 45 in good health and CMV-seropositive. This rearrangement joins TRBV19 to TRBJ1-5, with a tentative D call TRBD1 (6 bases). Sequencing input: PBMCs. CDR3 coding DNA: TGTGCCAGTAGTATTCGTCAGGGGTCGATTCAGCCCCAGCATTTT. This translates into CASSIRQGSIQPQHF.